The sequence of this TCR beta chain was determined in a study of cytomegalovirus exposure and HLA in healthy donors (dated by TCRdb to the late 2010s). Context from the whole study: According to a later analysis, the 110 or so validation repertoires were produced on the same platform as the 700 or so repertoires of the first cohort. To predict cytomegalovirus infection status, the study combined high-throughput TCR immunosequencing, statistical association of individual TCRs with disease status, and machine learning. A separate validation cohort of some 130 different subjects was used in addition to the approximately 610-subject first cohort. The study aimed to test whether signatures of past pathogen exposure could be identified by cataloging public T cell receptors.

The CDR3 measures 11 amino acids from cysteine to phenylalanine. The entry retains the CDR3 DNA only, 33 bases that are in frame from base 1. The germline V gene yields SNHLY for CDR1 and FYNNEI for CDR2. A remark on this clone: Which antigen it targets is not known. The junction shows a germline mismatch at one end, possibly a read error.

Study-wide conclusions, independent of this receptor: The classifier was reported to diagnose cytomegalovirus status with high specificity and sensitivity in both the original and validation cohorts. In vitro tests confirmed that three of the cytomegalovirus-associated TCR beta chains recognize cytomegalovirus antigens. Subsequent analysis determined that TCRs grouped into clusters in the first cohort also showed a tendency toward co-occurrence across the 120 or so validation repertoires, and 94% of cluster scores exceeded 0. The study gave a list of 150 to 200 TCR beta chains associated with cytomegalovirus. It was suggested by the authors that the approach could potentially be generalized to other disease states and immunological phenotypes. A later analysis had no HLA typing for the validation cohort, so co-occurrence there was scored across all 130 or so repertoires. Most TCR sequences were seen in very few donors, while some public TCRs were found in many individuals.

Receptor amplification or capture employed the immunoSEQ multiplex PCR assay. Under the source paper's analysis protocol: A statistical classification framework was built to diagnose cytomegalovirus status from the catalog of TCR beta chain sequences. The immuneACCESS repertoire file appears here via TCRdb, limited to in-frame rearrangements. These files lack a portion of the clones; in checked studies, under half of the deficit traces to unresolved V genes, and the cause of the others is not known. V and J calls and clone size follow that table, whereas D and trimming were derived from the DNA. Recorded for this sample are roughly 100,000 clones; approximately 94% of them occurred a single time. The top ten clonotypes cover roughly 0.9% of the sample. Donors formed part of the validation cohort, which comprised over a hundred subjects and was distinct from the first cohort of roughly 600 subjects.

The sequence was collected from a woman younger than 35 in good health and CMV-seronegative. Sequenced input: PBMCs. The V and J genes are TRBV2 and TRBJ1-2; the D gene cannot be named for sure. The CDR3 is CASSEARSNFF. The DNA sequence reads TGTGCCAGCAGTGAAGCCAGGTCTAACTTCTTC.